Sequencing of this T cell receptor beta chain was carried out in a study of T cell responses to AZD1222 COVID-19 vaccine. CDR1 is LGHNA and CDR2 is YSLEER in the germline V gene. This CDR3 has 14 amino acids. The V gene lost 3 bases and the J gene lost 3 bases, with 12 bases spanning the gap. As to this clone: Its target is not known.

Study-wide points: Across spike, vaccine-associated CD4 TCRs were found, dominant at 160-218 and 743-854. Clonal diversity may have been underestimated in mostly white British donors. Rises in breadth and depth of Spike-specific TCRs came after two AZD1222 doses.

Sequenced by immunoSEQ multiplex PCR; TCRdb stores in-frame clones only, minus some. The sample contains 180,000 or so clones, approximately 90% of which appear only once. The chain joins TRBV4-3 to TRBJ2-7, with a tentative D call TRBD1 (6 bases). The receptor's source is an adult who received the AZD1222 COVID-19 vaccine. The material was peripheral blood, obtained 28 days after the second AZD1222 dose. The CDR3 region is CASSHGTRFYEQYF. The CDR3 nucleotides read TGCGCCAGCAGCCACGGGACACGCTTCTACGAGCAGTACTTC.